The 26 T cell receptor beta chains in this list originate from one sample, sequenced in a study of blood T cell repertoires in COVID-19. Clones were read by immunoSEQ multiplex PCR, and TCRdb kept only the in-frame ones, dropping some. The repertoire includes about 260,000 clones, roughly nine tenths of them detected once, and around 10% sits in the top ten. The sequencing sample was made of peripheral blood. The receptor source for this set is a man aged 35 to 55 who had recovered from COVID-19.

CDR3 loop: CASIGTSGTGRRNEQFF. CDR3 bases: TGTGCCAGTATAGGGACTAGCGGAACCGGAAGGCGCAATGAGCAGTTCTTC. The J gene is TRBJ2-1, the V gene TRBV19; TRBD2 aligns across 11 bases. Germline loops: CDR1 LNHDA, CDR2 SQIVND (reference sequence). CDR3 size: 17 residues. J was trimmed by 6 bases and V by 7 bases; bases with no gene match: 14.

Only a few counts were recorded for this clone. V is TRBV15 and J is TRBJ2-2; 10 bases match TRBD1. With V trimmed by 2 bases and J by 0 bases, 6 bases remained unmatched. The germline V gene has CDR1 LNHNV and CDR2 YYDKDF (reference sequence). This CDR3 is built from 18 residues. CDR3: CATSRLRDRGPNTGELFF. The CDR3 region has the DNA TGTGCCACCAGCAGACTCCGGGACAGGGGACCGAACACCGGGGAGCTGTTTTTT.

The rearrangement uses TRBV10-1 and TRBJ1-2; perhaps TRBD1 as D (5 bases). CDR3 length equals 13 residues. V was shortened by 2 bases and J by 4 bases, with 8 bases between the two germline ends. CDR1 is WNHNN, CDR2 SYGVQD, per germline (reference sequence). CDR3 bases: TGCGCCAGCAGTGAGACCGGGGGCTATGGCTACACCTTC. Protein product: CASSETGGYGYTF.

V is TRBV7-2 and J is TRBJ1-3; the D gene is possibly TRBD1 (5 bases). The CDR3 covers 16 residues. The germline CDR1 and CDR2 sequences are SGHTA and FQGNSA. The ends were cut back, 6 bases at V and 5 bases at J, with 20 bases in the middle. CDR3 loop: CASSALQATNRNTIYF. CDR3 in DNA: TGTGCCAGCAGTGCACTACAGGCAACTAATCGAAACACCATATATTTT.

The J gene is TRBJ1-5, the V gene TRBV29-1; no clear D. The germline V gene encodes CDR1 SQVTM and CDR2 ANQGSEA. The ends were cut back, 6 bases at V and 7 bases at J, with 16 bases in the middle. This CDR3 is 13 amino acids long. The DNA of the CDR3 is TGCAGCGTATCTATATACCCGGGACAGCCCCAGCATTTT. As protein: CSVSIYPGQPQHF.

This chain links TRBV28 with TRBJ2-7; the match to TRBD2 covers 10 bases. The CDR3 is 17 amino acids. Unmatched junction bases numbered 12, after V lost 5 bases and J lost 2 bases. CDR1 is MDHEN, CDR2 SYDVKM, per germline. The CDR3 here is CASSLEGSGRSAYEQYF. DNA for the CDR3: TGTGCCAGCAGTCTTGAGGGTAGCGGGAGGTCCGCCTACGAGCAGTACTTC.

This clone was found once. The chain is built from TRBV6-5 and TRBJ1-2; no clear D gene. Trimming pared 0 bases from V and 6 bases from J, leaving 11 bases between. Germline assignment: CDR1 MNHEY and CDR2 SVGAGI. The CDR3 runs 14 residues. The CDR3, as DNA: TGTGCCAGCAGTTACTCCTCCGGGGTAAATGGCTACACCTTC. Residues: CASSYSSGVNGYTF.

The J gene is TRBJ2-6, the V gene TRBV5-6, with 7 bases lining up with TRBD1. The CDR3 consists of 16 residues. Germline V CDR1 and CDR2: SGHDT, YYEEEE. V trimming: 0 bases; J trimming: 0 bases; junction bases outside the gene matches: 0. The CDR3 region has the DNA TGTGCCAGCAGCTTGGCAGGGGGCTCTGGGGCCAACGTCCTGACTTTC. It translates to CASSLAGGSGANVLTF.

The genes are TRBV7-9 and TRBJ1-2; the D is unclear. Trimming removed 5 bases from V and 6 bases from J, with 13 bases in between. Germline CDR1 and CDR2: SEHNR and FQNEAQ (reference sequence). The CDR3 runs 13 residues. This CDR3 is CASSRAGVDGYTF. In nucleotides, the CDR3 is TGTGCCAGCAGCCGTGCCGGGGTGGATGGCTACACCTTC. The whole variable domain, remainder taken from reference TRBV7-9 and TRBJ1-2, is DTGVSQNPRHKITKRGQNVTFRCDPISEHNRLYWYRQTLGQGPEFLTYFQNEAQLEKSRLLSDRFSAERPKGSFSTLEIQRTEQGDSAMYLCASSRAGVDGYTFGSGTRLTVV.

The V and J genes are TRBV7-9 and TRBJ2-3, with 10 nucleotides matching TRBD2. V shed 1 base, J shed 4 bases, and the junction held 2 bases outside the gene matches. Germline-derived CDR1 and CDR2 are SEHNR and FQNEAQ (reference sequence). The CDR3 consists of 15 residues. The CDR3 spells CASSLDLAGADTQYF. CDR3 nucleotide sequence: TGTGCCAGCAGCTTAGACCTAGCGGGAGCAGATACGCAGTATTTT.

The rearrangement uses TRBV24-1 and TRBJ1-5; D remains ambiguous. The CDR3 spans 13 residues. CDR1 and CDR2 from the germline V gene are KGHDR and SFDVKD. Trimming removed 6 bases at V and 4 bases at J, with 9 bases between. CDR3: CATSPGRNQPQHF. Here the CDR3 DNA reads TGTGCCACCAGTCCGGGAAGGAATCAGCCCCAGCATTTT.

The genes are TRBV3-1 (or the pseudogene TRBV3-2) and TRBJ2-7, with D perhaps TRBD2 (5 bases). The CDR3 is made up of 13 amino acids. Trimming pared 6 bases from V and 3 bases from J, leaving 12 bases between. CDR1 is LGHDT, CDR2 YNNKEL, per germline (reference sequence). The CDR3 reads CASSSDWGYEQYF. The DNA of the CDR3 is TGTGCCAGCAGTAGCGACTGGGGCTACGAGCAGTACTTC.

This clone has more than one count but fewer than ten. The chain has TRBV4-1 and TRBJ2-2; no firm D call. The CDR3 extends over 11 amino acids. Between the trimmed V and J ends, which lost 1 base and 9 bases, there was a span of 3 bases. CDR1 and CDR2 (germline): MGHRA, YSYEKL. For the CDR3, the DNA is TGCGCCAGCAGCCAAGGGCGGGAGCTGTTTTTT. Translated: CASSQGRELFF.

This chain links TRBV2 with TRBJ2-3, with 9 bases that match TRBD1. V shed 7 bases and J 3 bases; nucleotides not matched to a gene: 8. In germline, CDR1 is SNHLY, CDR2 FYNNEI. The CDR3 sequence is 15 residues long. In DNA, the CDR3 is TGTGCCAGCACCGCAGTACAGGGGGCTACAGATACGCAGTATTTT. Translated: CASTAVQGATDTQYF.

The V and J genes are TRBV7-2 and TRBJ2-7, with TRBD2 identical over 8 bases. The CDR3 has 15 residues. J lost 0 bases, V lost 2 bases, and 3 bases had no gene match. Germline CDR1 reads SGHTA; CDR2 reads FQGNSA. CDR3 protein: CASSLSGGLSYEQYF. CDR3 nucleotides: TGTGCCAGCAGCTTAAGCGGGGGACTCTCCTACGAGCAGTACTTC.

The chain employs TRBV6-5 and TRBJ1-2; a possible D gene is TRBD1 (5 bases). CDR3 length equals 14 residues. V dropped 7 bases and J dropped 4 bases, with 16 bases sitting between them. Germline V lookup: CDR1 MNHEY, CDR2 SVGAGI. The CDR3 is CASTQGQGSYGYTF. CDR3 bases: TGTGCCAGCACCCAAGGGCAGGGCTCCTATGGCTACACCTTC.

The chain combines TRBV11-3 with TRBJ2-5; 7 bases line up with TRBD1. The germline V gene encodes CDR1 SGHNT and CDR2 YENEEA. The CDR3 covers 16 residues. Trimming removed 1 base from V and 4 bases from J; junction bases left unmatched: 9. CDR3 protein: CASSLGQGLWAETQYF. The CDR3 DNA follows: TGTGCCAGCAGCTTAGGACAGGGATTGTGGGCAGAGACCCAGTACTTC.

This rearrangement joins TRBV29-1 to TRBJ1-2; TRBD1 might be the D (6 bases). The CDR3 sequence is 12 residues long. Trimming took 4 bases from V and 7 from J, leaving 13 bases between them. From germline, CDR1 is SQVTM and CDR2 ANQGSEA. CDR3 sequence (DNA): TGCAGCGTTGTAGGGGGGGTGTTTGGCTACACCTTC. This gives the protein CSVVGGVFGYTF.

This chain connects TRBV6-2 or TRBV6-3 to TRBJ1-5; D may be TRBD1 (6 bases). Deletions cut 4 bases from V and 6 bases from J, with 19 bases between. Germline CDR1 MNHEY, CDR2 SVGEGT. The CDR3 is 16 amino acids. The CDR3 is CASSFSQQGVGQPQHF. CDR3 in DNA: TGTGCCAGCAGTTTCAGCCAACAGGGAGTTGGTCAGCCCCAGCATTTT.

The chain uses TRBV19 and TRBJ1-1, with 9 bases lining up with TRBD1. Germline CDR1 LNHDA, CDR2 SQIVND (reference sequence). With 4 bases clipped from V and 4 bases from J, the junction kept 7 bases outside the gene matches. The CDR3 runs 15 residues. CDR3 amino acids: CASSTRQGGITEAFF. The CDR3 coding sequence is TGTGCCAGTAGTACCCGACAGGGGGGGATCACTGAAGCTTTCTTT.

This clone is a singleton in its sample. The V call is TRBV6-6, the J call TRBJ2-5, with D possibly matching TRBD1 (5 bases). This CDR3 comprises 14 residues. CDR1 is MNHNY, CDR2 SVGAGI, per germline (reference sequence). Deletions cut 4 bases from V and 1 base from J, with 10 bases between. CDR3 region: CASSSGRAQETQYF. The CDR3 region has the DNA TGTGCCAGCAGTTCTGGCAGGGCCCAAGAGACCCAGTACTTC.

The chain links TRBV9 to TRBJ2-2, with a weak D call TRBD1 (5 bases). V lost 2 bases, J lost 1 base, and 9 bases lay in between. The germline CDR1 and CDR2 sequences are SGDLS and YYNGEE. This CDR3 has 15 amino acids. The CDR3 protein is CASSVLGVNTGELFF. The CDR3, as DNA: TGTGCCAGCAGCGTCTTAGGGGTGAACACCGGGGAGCTGTTTTTT.

V and J are TRBV15 and TRBJ2-5; 7 bases fit TRBD2. The CDR3 contains 20 residues. V dropped 3 bases and J dropped 5; count of bases not matched to a gene: 24. CDR1 and CDR2 from the germline V gene are LNHNV and YYDKDF (reference sequence). CDR3 region: CATSSRPEPPGLRVVETQYF. The CDR3 DNA reads as TGTGCCACCAGCAGCCGTCCTGAACCCCCGGGACTAAGGGTTGTCGAGACCCAGTACTTC.

This chain's CDR3 is CASSPQAAGAYNEQFF. The CDR3 nucleotides are TGTGCCAGCAGCCCCCAGGCGGCGGGGGCCTACAATGAGCAGTTCTTC. This chain uses TRBV7-9 with TRBJ2-1, with TRBD2 matching 7 bases. In germline, CDR1 is SEHNR, CDR2 FQNEAQ (reference sequence). The CDR3 loop spans 16 amino acids. V shed 5 bases, J shed 2 bases, and the junction held 9 bases outside the gene matches.

The chain combines TRBV29-1 with TRBJ2-1; 10 nucleotides align to TRBD2. Per the germline V gene, CDR1 is SQVTM and CDR2 is ANQGSEA. V was pared by 3 bases and J by 6 bases, with 8 bases of the junction left unmatched. The CDR3 sequence is 15 residues long. CDR3 protein: CSVDRSGGAINEQFF. CDR3 DNA sequence: TGCAGCGTTGATAGAAGCGGGGGGGCCATCAATGAGCAGTTCTTC.

The chain carries TRBV27 and TRBJ1-5; a weak D match, TRBD1 (5 bases). CDR1 is MNHEY and CDR2 is SMNVEV in the germline V gene (reference sequence). The ends were cut back, 7 bases at V and 2 bases at J, with 18 bases in the middle. CDR3 length: 16 amino acids. Here the CDR3 reads CASKTSAGFGNQPQHF. CDR3 coding DNA: TGTGCCAGCAAAACGTCCGCAGGGTTCGGCAATCAGCCCCAGCATTTT.